The clone carrying this T cell receptor beta chain was recorded once. Since a much larger clone is just one base distant, this may be a read error. These data originate in a study of CD8+CD57+ T cells in acquired aplastic anemia. On the study more broadly: CD4+ reads averaged approximately 11 million in healthy donors.

TCR beta VDJ and CDR3 profiling used genomic DNA as template. TCRdb independently ran MiXCR on the reads; one entry per CDR3 protein. The profile shows around 150,000 distinct CDR3 sequences, 35% to 50% of them singletons. This CDR3 spans 16 amino acids. Looked up from germline, CDR1 is MGHDK and CDR2 is SYGVNS. This chain connects TRBV25-1 to TRBJ2-3; 11 bases are a match to TRBD2. The sequencing sample was made of sorted CD4+, CD8+, or CD8+CD57+ T cells (not recorded which) from PBMCs. The TCR was taken from a human donor in good health, serving as a control. As DNA, the CDR3 is TGTGCCAGCAGCCAAGATCGACTAGCGGGACCAGATACGCGGTATTTT. This encodes CASSQDRLAGPDTRYF.